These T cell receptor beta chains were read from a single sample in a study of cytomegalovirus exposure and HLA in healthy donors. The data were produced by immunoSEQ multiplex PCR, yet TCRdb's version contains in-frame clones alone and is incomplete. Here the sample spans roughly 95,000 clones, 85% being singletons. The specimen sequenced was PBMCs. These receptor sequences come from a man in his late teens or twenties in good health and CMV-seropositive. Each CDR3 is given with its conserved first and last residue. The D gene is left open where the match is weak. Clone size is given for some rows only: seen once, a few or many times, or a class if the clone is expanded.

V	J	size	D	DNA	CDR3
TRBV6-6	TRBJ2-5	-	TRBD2	TGTGCCAGCAGTTATGGGCCTAGCGGGAGAAAAGAGACCCAGTACTTC	CASSYGPSGRKETQYF
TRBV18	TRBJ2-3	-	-	TGTGCCAGCTCACCCCGGGACTCCCGCACAGATACGCAGTATTTT	CASSPRDSRTDTQYF
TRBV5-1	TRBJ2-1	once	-	TGCGCCAGCAGCTTGGCCCCGGGGAGTTCCTACAATGAGCAGTTCTTC	CASSLAPGSSYNEQFF
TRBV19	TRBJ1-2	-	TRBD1	TGTGCCAGCGGGACAGGGGGCGGGGGCTACACCTTC	CASGTGGGGYTF
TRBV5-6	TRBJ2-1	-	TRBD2	TGTGCCAGCAGCTTGGAGTCTAGCGGGCCCTACAATGAGCAGTTCTTC	CASSLESSGPYNEQFF
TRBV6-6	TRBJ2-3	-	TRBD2	TGTGCCAGCAGTTACGGGGCGGGAGCCCACACAGATACGCAGTATTTT	CASSYGAGAHTDTQYF
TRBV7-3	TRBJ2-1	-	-	TGTGCCAGCAGCCAATTGATCGGGGGCTCCTACAATGAGCAGTTCTTC	CASSQLIGGSYNEQFF
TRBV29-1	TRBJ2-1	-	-	TGCAGCGTTGAAGTGCGAGGGCCGAGCAATGAGCAGTTCTTC	CSVEVRGPSNEQFF
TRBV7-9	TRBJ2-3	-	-	TGTGCCAGCAGCTTAGACCAGGCAGATACGCAGTATTTT	CASSLDQADTQYF
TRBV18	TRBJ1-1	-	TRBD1	TGTGCCAGCTCACCACCGGGACAGGGGAACACTGAAGCTTTCTTT	CASSPPGQGNTEAFF